Shown below are 29 T cell receptor beta chains from a single sample sequenced in a study of blood T cell repertoires in COVID-19. The repertoire was sequenced with immunoSEQ multiplex PCR; TCRdb's copy has only in-frame clones and lacks some. Of roughly 38,000 clones in the sample, 90% were seen once. Sequenced input: peripheral blood. The receptor set was obtained from a man in his sixties with active or convalescent COVID-19.

J is TRBJ2-1 and V is TRBV30, with D possibly TRBD2 on 5 matching bases. The germline gives CDR1 GTSNPN, CDR2 SVGIG (reference sequence). The V end lost 2 bases, the J end lost 4 bases, and 15 bases lay between the germline ends. CDR3 size: 15 residues. CDR3 DNA: TGTGCCTGGAGTTTGGGCGCGGGTTTATACAATGAGCAGTTCTTC. The encoded protein is CAWSLGAGLYNEQFF.

CDR3 sequence: CASSLTGYEQYF. DNA of the CDR3: TGTGCCAGCAGCCTTACAGGGTACGAGCAGTACTTC. This rearrangement joins TRBV7-9 to TRBJ2-7, with D possibly matching TRBD1 (6 bases). CDR3 length equals 12 residues. CDR1 is SEHNR, CDR2 FQNEAQ, per germline (reference sequence). V was pared by 5 bases and J by 4 bases, with 9 bases between.

The chain combines TRBV4-1 with TRBJ2-3, with 12 bases that match TRBD2. V lost 1 base to trimming and J lost 3 bases; unmatched junction nucleotides: 5. The CDR3 covers 17 residues. Germline V gene lookup returns CDR1 MGHRA and CDR2 YSYEKL. The CDR3 bases are TGCGCCAGCAGCCAAGGGATCGGGACTAGCGGGACAGATACGCAGTATTTT. Translated: CASSQGIGTSGTDTQYF.

This clone has more than one count but fewer than ten. The rearrangement uses TRBV9 and TRBJ2-5, with TRBD1 matching 7 bases. Germline CDR1 and CDR2: SGDLS and YYNGEE. With 6 bases clipped from V and 5 bases from J, the junction kept 7 bases outside the gene matches. The CDR3 loop spans 13 amino acids. The CDR3: CASTEGGGETQYF. The CDR3 DNA reads as TGTGCCAGCACCGAAGGGGGCGGTGAGACCCAGTACTTC.

The chain combines TRBV27 with TRBJ1-2, with a possible D match to TRBD1 (5 bases). From germline, CDR1 is MNHEY and CDR2 SMNVEV (reference sequence). V gave up 4 bases and J gave up 3 bases, with 18 bases separating them. The CDR3 totals 16 residues. CDR3 amino acids: CASSSLGGAHDYGYTF. CDR3 bases: TGTGCCAGCAGTTCCCTCGGAGGGGCGCACGACTATGGCTACACCTTC.

This rearrangement joins TRBV6-7 to TRBJ2-2, with TRBD2 matching 12 bases. TRBV6-7 falls under the ORF class, with uncertain function. The CDR3 spans 18 residues. V trimming: 0 bases; J trimming: 3 bases; junction bases outside the gene matches: 5. In DNA, the CDR3 is TGTGCCAGCAGTTACTCCCTAGCGGGAGGGCCGCACACCGGGGAGCTGTTTTTT. Its protein product is CASSYSLAGGPHTGELFF.

This clone was observed a single time. The chain combines TRBV7-8 with TRBJ2-7; 8 bases line up with TRBD1. V shed 8 bases and J 1 base; nucleotides not matched to a gene: 7. This CDR3 comprises 14 residues. CDR1 is SGHVS and CDR2 is FQNEAQ in the germline V gene. The CDR3 protein is CASGGGTGSYEQYF. DNA for the CDR3: TGTGCCAGCGGAGGGGGGACAGGTTCCTACGAGCAGTACTTC.

Only one count was recorded for this clone. This chain uses TRBV19 with TRBJ2-1; tentatively, D is TRBD2 (6 bases). The CDR3 is 17 residues long. From germline, CDR1 is LNHDA and CDR2 SQIVND (reference sequence). Trimming left V 3 bases short and J 2 bases short, with 17 bases between. The CDR3 DNA is TGTGCCAGTAGTATTGGAGGCGGGAATCGACCCTACAATGAGCAGTTCTTC. Protein product: CASSIGGGNRPYNEQFF.

The rearrangement uses TRBV3-1 (or the pseudogene TRBV3-2) and TRBJ2-7; 9 nucleotides agree with TRBD1. The CDR3 is made up of 15 amino acids. Trimming took 1 base from V and 2 from J; bases not matched to a gene: 3. CDR1 and CDR2 from the germline V gene are LGHDT and YNNKEL (reference sequence). The CDR3 region is CASSQVGDRAYEQYF. In nucleotides, the CDR3 is TGTGCCAGCAGCCAAGTGGGGGACAGGGCCTACGAGCAGTACTTC.

This chain joins TRBV30 and TRBJ1-5; 7 positions match TRBD1. The germline V gene has CDR1 GTSNPN and CDR2 SVGIG (reference sequence). Losses at the gene ends were 0 bases for V and 0 bases for J; bases not matched to a gene: 5. The length of the CDR3 is 16 residues. DNA of the CDR3: TGTGCCTGGAGTGTCGAGACAGGGACTAGCAATCAGCCCCAGCATTTT. Protein: CAWSVETGTSNQPQHF.

The chain carries TRBV11-2 and TRBJ2-1; weak D call: TRBD2 (6 bases). The CDR3 extends over 14 amino acids. CDR1 is SGHAT, CDR2 FQNNGV, per germline. Between the trimmed V and J ends, which lost 4 bases and 8 bases, there was a span of 15 bases. CDR3 region: CASSYPLAPDEQFF. The CDR3 DNA sequence: TGTGCCAGCAGCTACCCACTAGCTCCCGATGAGCAGTTCTTC.

The chain has TRBV6-1 and TRBJ2-7, with 7 bases fitting TRBD2. The CDR3 loop spans 15 amino acids. The germline gives CDR1 MNHNS, CDR2 SASEGT. V shed 1 base, J shed 7 bases, and the junction held 10 bases outside the gene matches. This chain's CDR3 is CASSEVVGAGGEQYF. The CDR3 DNA reads as TGTGCCAGCAGTGAAGTGGTAGGGGCCGGGGGGGAGCAGTACTTC.

The rearrangement links TRBV5-5 to TRBJ2-1, with D hard to call. The CDR3 totals 15 residues. V lost 2 bases to trimming and J lost 8 bases, with 17 bases between them. Germline CDR1 SGHKS, CDR2 YYEKEE (reference sequence). The DNA of the CDR3 is TGTGCCAGCAGCTTAGGCGTGGGTACGAGGTATGAGCAGTTCTTC. Amino acids: CASSLGVGTRYEQFF.

This clone was counted once. The gene calls are TRBV7-2 and TRBJ1-3, with a weak D call TRBD1 (6 bases). CDR1 and CDR2 (germline): SGHTA, FQGNSA. The CDR3 sequence is 18 residues long. V was clipped by 5 bases and J by 0 bases, with 20 bases between them. DNA for the CDR3: TGTGCCAGCAGCCCACTATCGGGCGGGGGCGACTCTGGAAACACCATATATTTT. It yields the protein CASSPLSGGGDSGNTIYF.

This clone was seen a single time. This rearrangement joins TRBV24-1 to TRBJ2-3; D might be TRBD1 (6 bases). In germline, CDR1 is KGHDR, CDR2 SFDVKD. The CDR3 is 16 residues long. Trimming cost V 9 bases and J 2 bases, with 20 bases left between them. CDR3 region: CATGPNRESFTDTQYF. The CDR3 nucleotides read TGTGCCACCGGGCCTAACAGGGAGTCTTTCACAGATACGCAGTATTTT.

The gene calls are TRBV7-6 and TRBJ2-1, with D perhaps matching TRBD1 (6 bases). CDR1 SGHVS and CDR2 FNYEAQ come from the germline V gene. Trimming stripped 5 bases from V and 8 bases from J, with 25 bases between. The CDR3 length is 17 residues. The CDR3 spells CASSPTDRTLRMHEQFF. DNA of the CDR3: TGTGCCAGCAGCCCAACAGACAGGACACTACGAATGCATGAGCAGTTCTTC.

The chain carries TRBV11-2 and TRBJ1-4; D is ambiguous. The CDR3 totals 17 residues. CDR1 is SGHAT, CDR2 FQNNGV, per germline. V was trimmed by 5 bases and J by 0 bases, leaving 16 bases between them. The CDR3 DNA follows: TGTGCCAGCAGCCCAAGGGAGGGCCCTTCAACTAATGAAAAACTGTTTTTT. Translation gives CASSPREGPSTNEKLFF.

This chain joins TRBV19 and TRBJ1-4; a possible D gene is TRBD1 (5 bases). Germline V CDR1 and CDR2: LNHDA, SQIVND (reference sequence). V was clipped by 7 bases and J by 4 bases, with 10 bases between them. The CDR3 is 13 amino acids. This chain's CDR3 is CASNQGLNEKLFF. The CDR3, as DNA: TGTGCCAGTAACCAGGGCCTTAATGAAAAACTGTTTTTT.

The genes are TRBV4-1 and TRBJ1-2; D is uncertain. Germline-derived CDR1 and CDR2 are MGHRA and YSYEKL. Trimming shortened V by 0 bases and J by 4 bases, and 12 bases separated the two germline ends. The CDR3 length is 15 residues. CDR3 bases: TGCGCCAGCAGCCAAGATCGAGGTAGAACCTATGGCTACACCTTC. It yields the protein CASSQDRGRTYGYTF.

The chain carries TRBV10-2 and TRBJ1-5; possibly TRBD1 for D (5 bases). Germline CDR1 WSHSY, CDR2 SAAADI. The CDR3 runs 13 residues. Trimming removed 8 bases from V and 3 bases from J, with 11 bases in between. This CDR3 is CASGGLLNQPQHF. The CDR3 nucleotides read TGCGCCAGCGGGGGACTGCTCAATCAGCCCCAGCATTTT.

V is TRBV7-6 and J is TRBJ2-1; 7 bases agree with TRBD1. The germline V gene encodes CDR1 SGHVS and CDR2 FNYEAQ. The CDR3 consists of 15 residues. J lost 0 bases, V lost 5 bases, and 4 bases had no gene match. The CDR3 DNA is TGTGCCAGCAGCCCGGACAGGACCTCCTACAATGAGCAGTTCTTC. Translated: CASSPDRTSYNEQFF.

This chain joins TRBV5-4 and TRBJ2-2; D might be TRBD2 (6 bases). CDR3 length: 16 amino acids. V was cut by 4 bases and J by 1 base, with 14 bases left in between. In germline, CDR1 is SGHNT, CDR2 YYREEE (reference sequence). The CDR3: CASSLAWGENTGELFF. The CDR3 DNA sequence: TGTGCCAGCAGCCTTGCGTGGGGGGAGAACACCGGGGAGCTGTTTTTT.

The CDR3 DNA reads as TGTGCCAGCAGCGTAGCGGGGAAGGACACCGGGGAGCTGTTTTTT. The encoded protein is CASSVAGKDTGELFF. This chain links TRBV9 with TRBJ2-2, with a possible D match to TRBD2 (5 bases). V was pared by 0 bases and J by 3 bases, with 9 bases between. Germline V gene sequence: CDR1 SGDLS, CDR2 YYNGEE. The CDR3 length is 15 residues.

Here the CDR3 DNA reads TGTGCCATCAGTCTAACCAGCGGGATCGTTGATACGCAGTATTTT. Translation: CAISLTSGIVDTQYF. The chain couples TRBV10-3 to TRBJ2-3; 7 bases map to TRBD2. Germline V gives CDR1 ENHRY, CDR2 SYGVKD. The CDR3 extends over 15 amino acids. The J segment lost 6 bases and the V segment lost 5 bases, leaving 11 bases of the junction unmatched.

The chain is built from TRBV25-1 and TRBJ2-2; 8 bases match TRBD1. Trimming cost V 3 bases and J 5 bases; bases outside gene matches: 8. CDR3 length: 16 residues. The germline V gene encodes CDR1 MGHDK and CDR2 SYGVNS. The CDR3 DNA reads TGTGCCAGCAGTGATCCTGGACAGGGACCTACCGGGGAGCTGTTTTTT. It encodes CASSDPGQGPTGELFF.

The chain recombines TRBV28 with TRBJ2-1, with 8 bases aligning to TRBD2. The CDR3 is made up of 16 amino acids. V shed 4 bases and J 0 bases; nucleotides not matched to a gene: 5. Per germline, CDR1 MDHEN and CDR2 SYDVKM. The CDR3 DNA sequence: TGTGCCAGCAGTTCGTCAAGCGGGAGCTCCTACAATGAGCAGTTCTTC. This translates into CASSSSSGSSYNEQFF.

This clone was detected a few times. The V gene is TRBV2, the J gene TRBJ2-1; 10 nucleotides align to TRBD2. J gave up 8 bases and V 0 bases, and 13 bases lay outside the gene matches. The CDR3 covers 18 residues. Germline V gene data show CDR1 as SNHLY and CDR2 as FYNNEI. The CDR3 DNA follows: TGTGCCAGCAGTGAAGCCTCTAGCGGGAGTTTGGTGGGAGATGAGCAGTTCTTC. Protein sequence: CASSEASSGSLVGDEQFF.

The chain links TRBV19 to TRBJ2-7; D might be TRBD2 (5 bases). Looked up from germline, CDR1 is LNHDA and CDR2 is SQIVND (reference sequence). The length of the CDR3 is 14 residues. Trimming stripped 5 bases from V and 2 bases from J, with 13 bases between. Written as DNA, the CDR3 is TGTGCCAGTAGTTCCCCGGGAACCACCTACGAGCAGTACTTC. As protein: CASSSPGTTYEQYF.

The CDR3, as DNA: TGCAGCGTTGACCCGCCGCTCGGGAACAACCAAAGCGGGGGACTAGCGGGAGAAATGGACGAGCAGTACTTC. Translated: CSVDPPLGNNQSGGLAGEMDEQYF. This chain uses TRBV29-1 with TRBJ2-7, with 14 bases lining up with TRBD2. The V gene's germline CDR1 is SQVTM and CDR2 ANQGSEA. The CDR3 has 24 residues. The trim removed 3 bases at V and 5 bases at J, leaving 33 bases unmatched.